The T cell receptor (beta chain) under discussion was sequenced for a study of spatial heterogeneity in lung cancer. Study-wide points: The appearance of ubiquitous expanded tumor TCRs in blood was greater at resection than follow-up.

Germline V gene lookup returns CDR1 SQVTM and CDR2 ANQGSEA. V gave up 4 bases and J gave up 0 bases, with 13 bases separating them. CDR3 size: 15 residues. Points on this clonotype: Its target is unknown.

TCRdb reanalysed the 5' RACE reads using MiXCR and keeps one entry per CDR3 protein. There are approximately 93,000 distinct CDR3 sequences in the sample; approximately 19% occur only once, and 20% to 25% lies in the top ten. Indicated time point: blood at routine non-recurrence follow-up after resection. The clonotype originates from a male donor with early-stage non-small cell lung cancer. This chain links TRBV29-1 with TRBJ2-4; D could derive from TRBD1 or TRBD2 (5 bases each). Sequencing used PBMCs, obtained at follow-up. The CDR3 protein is CSVAGVGQAKNIQYF. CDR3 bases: TGCAGCGTTGCCGGGGTGGGGCAAGCCAAAAACATTCAGTACTTC.